The 3 T cell receptor beta chains presented below share a single source sample, sequenced in a study of technical replicates of blood from a few donors. Profiling relied on immunoSEQ multiplex PCR, and the TCRdb table lists in-frame clones only, not all of them. The sample includes approximately 59,000 clones, roughly 96% of them seen just once. Sequenced sample: PBMCs. These receptors were collected from a human donor in good health. Some clones in this sample may be carry-over from other donors' samples.

This clone was detected once. The V call is TRBV4-3, the J call TRBJ2-5; 8 nucleotides agree with TRBD1. The length of the CDR3 is 15 residues. V dropped 1 base and J dropped 5; count of bases not matched to a gene: 6. Germline assignment: CDR1 LGHNA and CDR2 YSLEER. The CDR3 is CASSQGTGILETQYF. The CDR3 coding sequence is TGCGCCAGCAGCCAAGGGACAGGGATTTTGGAGACCCAGTACTTC.

This chain links TRBV9 with TRBJ1-2; tentatively, D is TRBD1 (6 bases). The CDR3 is made up of 13 amino acids. V gave up 0 bases and J gave up 5 bases, with 8 bases separating them. The germline V gene has CDR1 SGDLS and CDR2 YYNGEE. In DNA, the CDR3 is TGTGCCAGCAGCGTAGCTACAGGGTATGGCTACACCTTC. Residues: CASSVATGYGYTF.

The CDR3 region is CASSSHPGSYEQYF. The CDR3 nucleotides read TGTGCCAGCAGCTCCCATCCGGGCTCCTACGAGCAGTACTTC. The rearrangement links TRBV5-5 to TRBJ2-7; D not resolved. Germline V CDR1 and CDR2: SGHKS, YYEKEE (reference sequence). This CDR3 region has 14 residues. V was clipped by 3 bases and J by 0 bases, with 10 bases between them. Looking up the rest from reference TRBV5-5 and TRBJ2-7 gives the full variable domain: DAGVTQSPTHLIKTRGQQVTLRCSPISGHKSVSWYQQVLGQGPQFIFQYYEKEERGRGNFPDRFSARQFPNYSSELNVNALLLGDSALYLCASSSHPGSYEQYFGPGTRLTVT.